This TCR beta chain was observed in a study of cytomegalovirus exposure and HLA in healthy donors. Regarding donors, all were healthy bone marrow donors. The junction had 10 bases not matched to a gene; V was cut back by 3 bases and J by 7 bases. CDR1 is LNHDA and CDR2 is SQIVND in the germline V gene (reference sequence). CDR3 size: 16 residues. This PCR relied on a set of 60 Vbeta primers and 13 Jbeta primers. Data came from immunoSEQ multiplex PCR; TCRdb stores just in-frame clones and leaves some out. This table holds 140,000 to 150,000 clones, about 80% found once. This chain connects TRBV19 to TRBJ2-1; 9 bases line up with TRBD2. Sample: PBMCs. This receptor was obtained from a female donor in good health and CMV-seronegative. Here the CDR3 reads CASSIGGSGSYNEQFF. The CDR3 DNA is TGTGCCAGTAGTATCGGGGGTAGCGGGAGTTATAATGAGCAGTTCTTC.